This entry features one TCR beta chain sequence. Antigen unknown. Both 60 Vbeta primers and 13 Jbeta primers went into the PCR. This table comes from immunoSEQ multiplex PCR, and its TCRdb copy is limited to in-frame clones, with some not included. The table shows about 130,000 clones, with approximately 84% occurring only once. Trimming took 2 bases from V and 3 from J, leaving 8 bases between them. Per the germline V gene, CDR1 is GTSNPN and CDR2 is SVGIG (reference sequence). The CDR3 spans 13 residues. The sample is drawn from a study of cytomegalovirus exposure and HLA in healthy donors. Whole-study results and caveats: TCR beta sequences numbering 16,951 were associated with HLA alleles at 0.05 false discovery rate in a later analysis. Earlier analysis found most TCR beta V segments productive about 90% or about 30% of the time. Researchers reported that a few CMV-associated chains were confirmed in vitro as CMV antigen-specific.

The sample consisted of PBMCs. The clonotype was recovered from a woman younger than 35 in good health and CMV-seronegative. The rearrangement links TRBV30 to TRBJ2-1; the D gene is possibly TRBD2 (5 bases). CDR3 in amino acids: CAWSPGVYNEQFF. The CDR3 DNA is TGTGCCTGGAGTCCCGGGGTCTACAATGAGCAGTTCTTC.